This section outlines one T cell receptor (beta chain) sequence together with its context. Antigen specificity is unknown. The data were taken from a study of blood T cells in healthy people across ages. General study findings and limits: Age showed a roughly linear inverse relationship with TCR beta diversity per million T cells.

Individuals who donated were healthy Caucasians from Russia aged roughly 6 to 90. Total RNA amounts of at least 5.5 micrograms were extracted per sample. Combining a sample-barcoded 5' primer with a J-beta primer mix, a second PCR ran for roughly 7 to 12 cycles. Individual samples furnished no less than 2.5 million CDR3-containing paired-end reads apiece. TCRdb called the 5' RACE reads again in MiXCR, with one record for every CDR3 protein. The table records 920,000 or so distinct CDR3 sequences, 45% of them present only once. After removal of 6 bases from V and 4 bases from J, the junction contained 8 bases not matched to a gene. CDR1 is SQVTM and CDR2 is ANQGSEA in the germline V gene. The CDR3 has 13 amino acids.

The V gene is TRBV29-1, the J gene TRBJ1-1, with 7 bases fitting TRBD1. The sequencing input was blood. This clonotype was sampled from a woman aged 55 to 70 in good health. CDR3 in amino acids: CSVSTGLSTEAFF. The CDR3 bases are TGCAGCGTCTCGACAGGGCTTTCCACTGAAGCTTTCTTT.